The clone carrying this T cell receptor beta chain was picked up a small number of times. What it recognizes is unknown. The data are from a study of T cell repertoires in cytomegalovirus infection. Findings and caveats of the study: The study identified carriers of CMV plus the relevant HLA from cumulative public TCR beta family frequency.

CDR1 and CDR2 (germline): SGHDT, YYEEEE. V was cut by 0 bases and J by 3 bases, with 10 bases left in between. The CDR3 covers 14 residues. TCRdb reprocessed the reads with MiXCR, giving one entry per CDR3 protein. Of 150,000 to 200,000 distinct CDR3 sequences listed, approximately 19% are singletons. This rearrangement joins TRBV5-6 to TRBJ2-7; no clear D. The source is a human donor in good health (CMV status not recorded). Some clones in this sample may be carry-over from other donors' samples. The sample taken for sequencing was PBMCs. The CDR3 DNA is TGTGCCAGCAGCTTGGAACAGCTTTACTACGAGCAGTACTTC. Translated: CASSLEQLYYEQYF.